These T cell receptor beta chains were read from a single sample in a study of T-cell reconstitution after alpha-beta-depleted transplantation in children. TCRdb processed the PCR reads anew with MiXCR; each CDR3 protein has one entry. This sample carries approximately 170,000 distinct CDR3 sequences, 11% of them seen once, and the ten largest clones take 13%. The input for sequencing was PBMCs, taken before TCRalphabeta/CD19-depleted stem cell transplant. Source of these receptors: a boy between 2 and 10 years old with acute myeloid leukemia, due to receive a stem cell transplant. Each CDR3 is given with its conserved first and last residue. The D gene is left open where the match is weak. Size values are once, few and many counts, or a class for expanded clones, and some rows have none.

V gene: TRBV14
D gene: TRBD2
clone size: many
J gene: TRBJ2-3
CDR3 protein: CASRETSGGPPDTQYF
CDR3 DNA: TGTGCCAGCAGGGAGACTAGCGGGGGGCCCCCAGATACGCAGTATTTT

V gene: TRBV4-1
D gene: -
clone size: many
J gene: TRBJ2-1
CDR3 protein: CASSQGTRSSYNEQFF
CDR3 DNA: TGCGCCAGCAGCCAAGGAACGAGGAGCTCCTACAATGAGCAGTTCTTC

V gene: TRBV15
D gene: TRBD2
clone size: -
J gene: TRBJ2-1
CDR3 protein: CATSSGLAGSYNEQFF
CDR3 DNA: TGTGCCACCAGCAGTGGACTAGCGGGCTCCTACAATGAGCAGTTCTTC

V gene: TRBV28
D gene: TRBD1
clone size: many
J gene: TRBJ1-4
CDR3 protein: CASSSLRGPGEKLFF
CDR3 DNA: TGTGCCAGCAGTTCCCTCAGGGGGCCTGGTGAAAAACTGTTTTTT

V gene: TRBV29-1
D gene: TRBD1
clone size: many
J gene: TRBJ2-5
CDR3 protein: CSAPGTGQETQYF
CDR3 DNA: TGCAGCGCACCCGGGACAGGACAAGAGACCCAGTACTTC

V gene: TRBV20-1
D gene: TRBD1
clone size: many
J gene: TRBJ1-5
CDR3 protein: CSARAGTGYQPQHF
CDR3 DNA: TGCAGTGCTAGGGCCGGGACAGGGTATCAGCCCCAGCATTTT

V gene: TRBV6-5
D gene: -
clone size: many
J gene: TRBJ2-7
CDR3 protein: CASKRTEVTYEQYF
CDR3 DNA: TGTGCCAGCAAAAGGACTGAAGTCACCTACGAGCAGTACTTC

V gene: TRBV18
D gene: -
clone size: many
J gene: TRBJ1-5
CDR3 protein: CASSPRETNQPQHF
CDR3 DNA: TGTGCCAGCTCCCCGAGGGAGACCAATCAGCCCCAGCATTTT

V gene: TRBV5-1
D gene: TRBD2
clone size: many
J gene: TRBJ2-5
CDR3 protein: CASRLYGVAGDKETQYF
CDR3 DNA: TGCGCCAGCAGGCTGTACGGGGTAGCGGGAGATAAAGAGACCCAGTACTTC

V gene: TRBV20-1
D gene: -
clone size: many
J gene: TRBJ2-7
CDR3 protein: CSAPKTSYEQYF
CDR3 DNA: TGCAGTGCCCCCAAGACCTCCTACGAGCAGTACTTC

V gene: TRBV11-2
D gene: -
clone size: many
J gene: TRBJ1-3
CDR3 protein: CASSIDRGANTIYF
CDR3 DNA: TGTGCCAGCAGTATTGACAGAGGGGCGAACACCATATATTTT

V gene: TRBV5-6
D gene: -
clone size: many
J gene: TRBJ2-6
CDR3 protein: CASSSTYLDLTNSGANVLTF
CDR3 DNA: TGTGCCAGCAGCTCAACCTATTTGGACCTTACCAACTCTGGGGCCAACGTCCTGACTTTC

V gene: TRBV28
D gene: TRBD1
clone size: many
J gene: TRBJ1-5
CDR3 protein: CASSSLGAGGPQPQHF
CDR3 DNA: TGTGCCAGCAGTTCCCTCGGGGCAGGGGGTCCTCAGCCCCAGCATTTT

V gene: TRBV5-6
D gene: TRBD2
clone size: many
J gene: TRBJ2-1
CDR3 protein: CASSLRLAAYNEQFF
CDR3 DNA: TGTGCCAGCAGCTTGCGACTAGCGGCCTACAATGAGCAGTTCTTC

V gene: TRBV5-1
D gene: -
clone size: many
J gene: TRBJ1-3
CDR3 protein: CASSSGHGPSGNTIYF
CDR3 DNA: TGCGCCAGCAGCTCGGGCCACGGTCCCAGTGGAAACACCATATATTTT

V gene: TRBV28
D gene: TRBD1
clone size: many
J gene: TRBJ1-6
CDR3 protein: CASSYRDRGPSPLHF
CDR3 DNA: TGTGCCAGCAGCTACCGGGACAGGGGGCCATCACCCCTCCACTTT

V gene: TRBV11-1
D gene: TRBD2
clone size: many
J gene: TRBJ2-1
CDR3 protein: CASTKSMVAGGPVSHNEQFF
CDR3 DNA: TGTGCCAGCACCAAATCAATGGTAGCGGGAGGGCCTGTATCTCACAATGAGCAGTTCTTC

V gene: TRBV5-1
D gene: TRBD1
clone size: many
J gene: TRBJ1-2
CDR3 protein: CASSLSGQINYGYTF
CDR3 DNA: TGCGCCAGCAGCCTGTCGGGACAGATTAACTATGGCTACACCTTC

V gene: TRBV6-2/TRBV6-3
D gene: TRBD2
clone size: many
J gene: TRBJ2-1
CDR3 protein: CASTKLAGEGNEQFF
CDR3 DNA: TGTGCCAGCACCAAACTAGCGGGAGAGGGGAATGAGCAGTTCTTC

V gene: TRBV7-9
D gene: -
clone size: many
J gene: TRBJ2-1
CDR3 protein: CASSLFHEQGGFF
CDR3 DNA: TGTGCCAGCAGCTTATTTCATGAACAGGGTGGGTTCTTC

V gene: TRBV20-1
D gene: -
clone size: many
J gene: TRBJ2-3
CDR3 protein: CSASGGWADTQYF
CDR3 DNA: TGCAGTGCTAGCGGGGGTTGGGCAGATACGCAGTATTTT

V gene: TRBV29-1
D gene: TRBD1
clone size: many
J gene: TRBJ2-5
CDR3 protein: CSVRDSAQETQYF
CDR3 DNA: TGCAGCGTCCGGGACAGCGCTCAGGAGACCCAGTACTTC

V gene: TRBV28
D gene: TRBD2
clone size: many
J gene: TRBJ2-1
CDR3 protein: CASSSRNIRIGTSGRYEQFF
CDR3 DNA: TGTGCCAGCAGTTCTAGGAATATACGGATCGGGACTAGCGGGAGATATGAGCAGTTCTTC

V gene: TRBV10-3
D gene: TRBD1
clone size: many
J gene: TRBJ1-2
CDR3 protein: CAISEGQGYGYTF
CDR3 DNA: TGTGCCATCAGTGAGGGACAGGGGTATGGCTACACCTTC

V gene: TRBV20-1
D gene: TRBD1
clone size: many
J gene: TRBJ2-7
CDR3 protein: CSARRSDRAREQYF
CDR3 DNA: TGCAGTGCTAGGAGGTCGGACAGGGCTCGCGAGCAGTACTTC

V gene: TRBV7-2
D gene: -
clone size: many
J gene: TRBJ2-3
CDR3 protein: CASSLANTDTQYF
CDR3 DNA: TGTGCCAGCAGCTTAGCTAACACAGATACGCAGTATTTT

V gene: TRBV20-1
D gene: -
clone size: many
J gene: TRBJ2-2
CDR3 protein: CSARDELGGELFF
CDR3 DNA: TGCAGTGCTAGAGATGAGTTGGGCGGGGAGCTGTTTTTT